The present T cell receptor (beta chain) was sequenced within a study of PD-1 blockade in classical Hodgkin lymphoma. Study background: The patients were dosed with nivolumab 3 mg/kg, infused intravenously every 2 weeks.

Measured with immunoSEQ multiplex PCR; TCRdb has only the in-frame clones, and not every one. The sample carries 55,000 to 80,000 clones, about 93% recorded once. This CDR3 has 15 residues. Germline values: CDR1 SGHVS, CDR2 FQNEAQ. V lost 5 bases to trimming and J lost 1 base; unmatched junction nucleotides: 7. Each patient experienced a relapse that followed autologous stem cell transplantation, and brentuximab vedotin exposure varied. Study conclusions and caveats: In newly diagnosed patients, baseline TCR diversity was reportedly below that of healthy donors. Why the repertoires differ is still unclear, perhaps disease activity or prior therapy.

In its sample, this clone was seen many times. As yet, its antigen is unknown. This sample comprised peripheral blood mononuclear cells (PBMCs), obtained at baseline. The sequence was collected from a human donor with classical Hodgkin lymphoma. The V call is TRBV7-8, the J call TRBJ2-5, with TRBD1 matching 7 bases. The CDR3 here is CASSLSGQFQETQYF. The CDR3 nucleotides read TGTGCCAGCAGCCTATCGGGACAGTTCCAAGAGACCCAGTACTTC.